What follows is one T cell receptor beta chain and its context. These data originate in a study of control samples from healthy donors and cancer patients. Repertoires were generated with immunoSEQ multiplex PCR, while TCRdb's copy carries only in-frame clones and drops some. The repertoire holds about 130,000 clones, with roughly 94% as singletons. This sequence was found in a man aged 55 to 70 with colorectal cancer. The material sequenced was PBMCs.

The CDR3 DNA is TGCGCCAGCAGCTCCGGGACCTTAAACACCATATATTTT. Translated, it gives CASSSGTLNTIYF. V gene TRBV5-1 combines with J gene TRBJ1-3; possible D gene TRBD1, 5 bases. This CDR3 has 13 residues. The V gene's germline CDR1 is SGHRS and CDR2 YFSETQ. Between the trimmed V and J ends, which lost 3 bases and 6 bases, there was a span of 10 bases.